This passage covers 17 T cell receptor beta chains from one sample sequenced in a study of T cell clonality in common variable immunodeficiency. Whole-study results and caveats: Fewer deletions and N-nucleotide insertions were reportedly seen in common variable immunodeficiency TCR beta sequences.

These receptors lack a known antigen. Method: immunoSEQ multiplex PCR; TCRdb's copy keeps in-frame clones and lacks some. This repertoire holds tens of thousands of clones, and none appear only once. The sequenced sample consisted of peripheral blood mononuclear cells. Every receptor here comes from a human donor with common variable immunodeficiency.

This clone was counted between two and nine times. The CDR3 goes on 3 residues after the read ends, and that part is filled in from the germline J gene. The V and J genes are TRBV7-2 and TRBJ2-1; 7 nucleotides match TRBD1. This CDR3 region has 15 residues. V gave up 5 bases and J gave up 3 bases; unmatched junction bases: 7. Germline loops: CDR1 SGHTA, CDR2 FQGNSA. The CDR3 is CASSPGGQFYNEQFF. CDR3 DNA (partial): TGTGCCAGCAGCCCAGGGGGACAGTTCTACAATGAG.

The sequenced part of the CDR3 DNA is TGCGCCAGCAGCTTCACAGGCTGGGTCAACACAGATACG. Its translation: CASSFTGWVNTDT. The complete CDR3 reads CASSFTGWVNTDTQYF. The chain is built from TRBV5-1 and TRBJ2-3; a possible D gene is TRBD1 (5 bases). The read finishes 3 residues shy of the CDR3 end, and the germline J gene is used to complete it. The CDR3 sequence is 16 residues long. Germline-derived CDR1 and CDR2 are SGHRS and YFSETQ. V shed 2 bases and J shed 2 bases, with 15 bases lying between them.

This clone was counted a few times. The CDR3 end falls 3 residues outside the read, so it is completed with the germline J gene. This chain joins TRBV2 and TRBJ2-2; the D gene is possibly TRBD1 (5 bases). The germline gives CDR1 SNHLY, CDR2 FYNNEI. CDR3 length: 17 residues. Deletions cut 6 bases from V and 5 bases from J, with 22 bases between. This CDR3 is CASRGWLDGYRTGELFF. The sequenced CDR3 bases are TGTGCCAGCAGGGGCTGGTTGGACGGGTACAGGACCGGGGAG.

Concerning this clone: Read coverage stops 3 residues before the CDR3 terminus; the germline J gene supplies the remainder. This rearrangement joins TRBV18 to TRBJ2-7, with TRBD2 as a possible D gene (6 bases). The CDR3 length is 16 residues. V was clipped by 6 bases and J by 0 bases, with 18 bases between them. Germline V lookup: CDR1 KGHSH, CDR2 LQKENI. The CDR3 region is CASSLGGPDYSYEQYF. The DNA read from the CDR3 is TGTGCCAGCTCGCTTGGAGGGCCGGACTACTCCTACGAG.

This clone occurred many times. The missing CDR3 end, 3 residues past where the read stops, is filled in from the germline J gene. The gene calls are TRBV30 and TRBJ1-1; the D is unclear. CDR1 is GTSNPN, CDR2 SVGIG, per germline (reference sequence). The CDR3 loop spans 13 amino acids. V shed 2 bases and J shed 4 bases, with 11 bases lying between them. Here the CDR3 reads CAWSKDRGTEAFF. CDR3 DNA, as far as it was read: TGTGCCTGGAGTAAGGACCGGGGCACTGAA.

This clone was counted a few times. The CDR3 end falls 3 residues outside the read, so it is completed with the germline J gene. The chain has TRBV30 and TRBJ2-3; 8 bases fit TRBD1. CDR1 GTSNPN and CDR2 SVGIG come from the germline V gene (reference sequence). With V trimmed by 2 bases and J by 4 bases, 5 bases remained unmatched. The CDR3 runs 14 residues. Incomplete CDR3 DNA: TGTGCCTGGAGTCCAGGGGGCAAGTCAGATACG. This translates into CAWSPGGKSDT. The entire CDR3 sequence reads CAWSPGGKSDTQYF.

This clone was observed a few times. Coverage ceases 3 residues before the CDR3 finishes, and the germline J gene fills in the end. The V and J genes are TRBV6-2 or TRBV6-3 and TRBJ2-7, with 12 bases identical to TRBD2. This CDR3 comprises 16 residues. The germline CDR1 and CDR2 sequences are MNHEY and SVGEGT. Unmatched junction bases numbered 4, after V lost 2 bases and J lost 2 bases. CDR3 protein: CASSYLTSGGPYEQYF. The part of the CDR3 DNA that was read is TGTGCCAGCAGTTACCTGACTAGCGGGGGACCCTACGAG.

A word on this clone: The read ends 3 residues before the CDR3 terminus; that terminus is restored from the germline J gene. The chain carries TRBV7-6 and TRBJ1-2, with D maybe TRBD1 (6 bases). CDR3 length: 15 amino acids. Per germline, CDR1 SGHVS and CDR2 FNYEAQ. Trimming cost V 1 base and J 4 bases, with 13 bases left between them. The CDR3 reads CASSLVAGAGYGYTF. The DNA read from the CDR3 is TGTGCCAGCAGCTTAGTTGCAGGGGCGGGCTATGGC. Drawing the rest from reference TRBV7-6 and TRBJ1-2, the complete variable domain is GAGVSQSPRYKVTKRGQDVALRCDPISGHVSLYWYRQALGQGPEFLTYFNYEAQQDKSGLPNDRFSAERPEGSISTLTIQRTEQRDSAMYRCASSLVAGAGYGYTFGSGTRLTVV.

This clone was picked up a small number of times. The read ends 3 residues early relative to the CDR3; the germline J gene fills the gap. This chain links TRBV20-1 with TRBJ2-1; 7 nucleotides line up with TRBD2. V was pared by 3 bases and J by 9 bases, with 11 bases of the junction left unmatched. CDR3 size: 14 residues. CDR1 DFQATT and CDR2 SNEGSKA come from the germline V gene (reference sequence). CDR3 amino acids: CSARGVAGAREQFF. Incomplete CDR3 DNA: TGCAGTGCTAGGGGAGTGGCGGGAGCCCGTGAG.

This clone was seen more than once but under ten times. The sequence runs out 3 residues before the end of the CDR3; the remainder is reconstructed from the germline J gene. The rearrangement links TRBV30 to TRBJ2-4; D is possibly TRBD1 (6 bases). CDR3 length: 16 residues. Trimming left V 0 bases short and J 0 bases short, with 12 bases between. Germline V gene sequence: CDR1 GTSNPN, CDR2 SVGIG (reference sequence). The CDR3 sequence: CAWSVGARLAKNIQYF. The part of the CDR3 DNA that was read is TGTGCCTGGAGTGTGGGGGCCAGGCTAGCCAAAAACATT.

About this clone: The read stops 3 residues short of the end of the CDR3; the missing end is completed from the germline J gene. The rearrangement joins TRBV5-1 to TRBJ2-1; 7 bases align to TRBD2. The V and J ends lost 3 bases and 7 bases, in that order; junction bases with no gene match: 7. There are 14 residues in the CDR3. Germline assignment: CDR1 SGHRS and CDR2 YFSETQ. CDR3 residues: CASSSGLVPNEQFF. The CDR3 DNA, read in part, is TGCGCCAGCAGCTCCGGACTAGTCCCAAATGAG.

Notes on this clone: The CDR3 goes on 3 residues after the read ends, and that part is filled in from the germline J gene. The V call is TRBV5-1, the J call TRBJ1-4; the match to TRBD1 covers 7 bases. The CDR3 totals 15 residues. The V segment lost 4 bases and the J segment 1 base; nucleotides outside the gene matches: 4. Per the germline V gene, CDR1 is SGHRS and CDR2 is YFSETQ. The part of the CDR3 DNA that was read is TGCGCCAGCAGCCAGACAGGGATAACTAATGAAAAA. It translates to CASSQTGITNEK. The whole CDR3 is CASSQTGITNEKLFF. Complete variable domain (other parts from reference TRBV5-1 and TRBJ1-4): KAGVTQTPRYLIKTRGQQVTLSCSPISGHRSVSWYQQTPGQGLQFLFEYFSETQRNKGNFPGRFSGRQFSNSRSEMNVSTLELGDSALYLCASSQTGITNEKLFFGSGTQLSVL.

In its sample, this clone was seen a few times. From the germline J gene comes the end of the CDR3, since the read stops 3 residues before it. This sequence joins TRBV11-2 and TRBJ1-1; D perhaps matches TRBD1 (5 bases). The V gene lost 5 bases and the J gene lost 0 bases, with 10 bases spanning the gap. The germline V gene has CDR1 SGHAT and CDR2 FQNNGV. The CDR3 sequence is 14 residues long. The sequenced part of the CDR3 DNA is TGTGCCAGCAGCATAGGGGCCCTGAACACTGAA. It specifies CASSIGALNTE. The entire CDR3 reads CASSIGALNTEAFF.

This clone was counted at least ten times. The read ends 3 residues shy of where the CDR3 ends; the end is completed using the germline J gene. The chain recombines TRBV14 with TRBJ1-5; tentative D call: TRBD1 (5 bases). Germline-derived CDR1 and CDR2 are SGHDN and FVKESK. This CDR3 comprises 16 residues. Between the trimmed V and J ends, which lost 0 bases and 6 bases, there was a span of 15 bases. CDR3 DNA, as far as it was read: TGTGCCAGCAGCCAAGATGCAGGGTCAACGGTTCAGCCC. Protein: CASSQDAGSTVQP. The full CDR3 reads CASSQDAGSTVQPQHF.

The table lists this clone with many counts. The missing CDR3 end, 3 residues past where the read stops, is filled in from the germline J gene. This sequence joins TRBV19 and TRBJ2-3; TRBD1 matches at 7 bases. This CDR3 region has 18 residues. CDR1 and CDR2 (germline): LNHDA, SQIVND (reference sequence). Germline trimming cut 0 bases from V and 8 bases from J; bases unmatched to any gene: 17. The covered CDR3 bases are TGTGCCAGTAGTATAGATCTCAGCGGCAGGGGGACCACGGGTACG. Translation: CASSIDLSGRGTTGT. In full, the CDR3 reads CASSIDLSGRGTTGTQYF.

Of note for this clone: The read ends 3 residues shy of where the CDR3 ends; the end is completed using the germline J gene. The rearrangement joins TRBV6-2 or TRBV6-3 to TRBJ2-3; the D is unclear. The germline gives CDR1 MNHEY, CDR2 SVGEGT. The V end was cut by 2 bases, the J end by 6 bases, with 9 bases between. CDR3 length: 13 amino acids. The part of the CDR3 DNA that was read is TGTGCCAGCAGTTACGGGCCCGCTGATACG. Translating it yields CASSYGPADT. In full, the CDR3 reads CASSYGPADTQYF.

This clone came up many times. The read ends 3 residues shy of where the CDR3 ends; the end is completed using the germline J gene. This chain uses TRBV7-9 with TRBJ1-2; 7 nucleotides align to TRBD1. With 1 base clipped from V and 4 bases from J, the junction kept 3 bases outside the gene matches. The CDR3 extends over 14 amino acids. Germline CDR1 SEHNR, CDR2 FQNEAQ (reference sequence). The sequenced part of the CDR3 DNA is TGTGCCAGCAGCTTAGGGGACAGCCCCTATGGC. Its protein product is CASSLGDSPYG. The full CDR3 protein is CASSLGDSPYGYTF.